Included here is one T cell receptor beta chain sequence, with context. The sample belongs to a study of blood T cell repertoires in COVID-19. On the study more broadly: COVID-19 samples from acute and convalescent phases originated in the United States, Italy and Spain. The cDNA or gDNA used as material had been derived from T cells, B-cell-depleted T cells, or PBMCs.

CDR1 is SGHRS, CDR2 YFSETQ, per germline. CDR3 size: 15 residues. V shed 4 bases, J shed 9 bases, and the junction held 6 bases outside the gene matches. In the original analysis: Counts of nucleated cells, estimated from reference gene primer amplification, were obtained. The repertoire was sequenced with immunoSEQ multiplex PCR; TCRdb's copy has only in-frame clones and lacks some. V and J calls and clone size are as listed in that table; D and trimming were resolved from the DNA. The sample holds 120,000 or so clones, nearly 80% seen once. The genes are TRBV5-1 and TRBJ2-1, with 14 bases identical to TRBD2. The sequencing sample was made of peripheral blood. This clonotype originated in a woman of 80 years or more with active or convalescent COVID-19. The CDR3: CASSRRLAGGPEQFF. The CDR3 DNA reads TGCGCCAGCAGCAGAAGACTAGCGGGAGGGCCTGAGCAGTTCTTC. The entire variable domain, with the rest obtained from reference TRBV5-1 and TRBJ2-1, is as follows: KAGVTQTPRYLIKTRGQQVTLSCSPISGHRSVSWYQQTPGQGLQFLFEYFSETQRNKGNFPGRFSGRQFSNSRSEMNVSTLELGDSALYLCASSRRLAGGPEQFFGPGTRLTVL.